This T cell receptor beta chain was captured by sequencing in a study of cytomegalovirus exposure and HLA in healthy donors. About the study: In terms of ancestry, the Caucasian-associated cluster contained roughly four fifths of the approximately 400 genotyped donors. Study conclusions and caveats: Relative to equally common others, HLA-associated TCR beta chains showed greater clonal expansion in a later analysis. It was about 180 TCR beta chains that were listed as cytomegalovirus-associated.

Concerning this clone: Its antigen remains unknown.

With 60 Vbeta and 13 Jbeta primers, the PCR was carried out. The data were produced by immunoSEQ multiplex PCR, yet TCRdb's version contains in-frame clones alone and is incomplete. The sample has approximately 69,000 clones; over 50% are singletons. The sample taken for sequencing was PBMCs. This TCR was sampled from a man aged 40-55 years in good health and CMV-seropositive.

DNA of the CDR3: TGTGCCAGCAGACAAGTTGGGGACATGAAGAATTCACCCCTCCACTTT. Amino acid sequence: CASRQVGDMKNSPLHF. This chain uses TRBV7-9 with TRBJ1-6, with D maybe TRBD1 (6 bases). Between the trimmed V and J ends, which lost 6 bases and 7 bases, there was a span of 19 bases. The germline V gene encodes CDR1 SEHNR and CDR2 FQNEAQ (reference sequence). The CDR3 sequence is 16 residues long.